The 9 T cell receptor beta chains below were found in one sample sequenced in a study of T cells in Graves' hyperthyroidism and ophthalmopathy. RNA transcripts gave rise to amplified TCR beta CDR3 regions. RT-PCR in the first round (using the HTBI primer set) targeted the TCR CDR3. TCRdb recomputed calls from the multiplex PCR reads with MiXCR, one row per CDR3 protein. The table lists hundreds of thousands of distinct CDR3 sequences, less than 20% of them singletons. The sample consisted of blood. Receptors were obtained from a man aged 35 to 55 with Graves' ophthalmopathy.

This clonotype has a handful of counts. The genes are TRBV30 and TRBJ1-1; no clear D. V lost 2 bases and J 0 bases, leaving 7 bases between the germline ends. The CDR3 extends over 13 amino acids. Germline CDR1 reads GTSNPN; CDR2 reads SVGIG (reference sequence). The CDR3 sequence: CAWSLILNTEAFF. The CDR3 DNA sequence: TGTGCCTGGAGTCTAATTCTGAACACTGAAGCTTTCTTT.

V usage is TRBV7-9 and J usage is TRBJ2-7; D gene unclear. Trimming took 8 bases from V and 1 from J, leaving 9 bases between them. The CDR3 extends over 12 amino acids. CDR1 SEHNR and CDR2 FQNEAQ come from the germline V gene (reference sequence). Written as DNA, the CDR3 is TGTGCCAGCGGCGGTGAATCCTACGAGCAGTACTTC. Translation: CASGGESYEQYF.

The rearrangement uses TRBV5-6 and TRBJ1-1; maybe TRBD1 (5 bases). V lost 6 bases and J 2 bases, leaving 17 bases between the germline ends. Germline CDR1 reads SGHDT; CDR2 reads YYEEEE. The CDR3 totals 15 residues. The CDR3 is CASTEAGGVNTEAFF. The CDR3 coding sequence is TGTGCCAGCACCGAAGCGGGAGGGGTTAACACTGAAGCTTTCTTT.

This clonotype was counted at least ten times. The genes are TRBV5-1 and TRBJ2-3, with D tentatively TRBD1 or TRBD2 (9 bases each). Per the germline V gene, CDR1 is SGHRS and CDR2 is YFSETQ. CDR3 length: 15 residues. V was cut by 5 bases and J by 6 bases, with 19 bases left in between. CDR3 amino acids: CASRYGTGTSDTQYF. Written as DNA, the CDR3 is TGCGCCAGCAGATATGGGACAGGGACTAGCGATACGCAGTATTTT.

The chain employs TRBV30 and TRBJ1-1; weak D call: TRBD1 (5 bases). Germline V gene data show CDR1 as GTSNPN and CDR2 as SVGIG (reference sequence). This CDR3 comprises 12 residues. V was pared by 1 base and J by 11 bases, with 14 bases between. The CDR3 is CAWSGGIAGAFF. As DNA, the CDR3 is TGTGCCTGGAGTGGGGGGATTGCGGGGGCTTTCTTT.

This clonotype was counted ten times or more. V and J are TRBV13 and TRBJ2-1, with D unresolved. This CDR3 has 13 residues. Germline V lookup: CDR1 PRHDT, CDR2 FYEKMQ (reference sequence). Trimming shortened V by 5 bases and J by 7 bases, and 12 bases separated the two germline ends. CDR3 amino acids: CASSTTPENEQFF. CDR3 DNA: TGTGCCAGCAGCACAACCCCTGAAAATGAGCAGTTCTTC.

In its sample, this clonotype was seen a few times. V gene TRBV5-1 combines with J gene TRBJ2-7; D unclear. This CDR3 comprises 12 residues. Deletions cut 5 bases from V and 2 bases from J, with 8 bases between. The germline V gene encodes CDR1 SGHRS and CDR2 YFSETQ. CDR3 bases: TGCGCCAGCAGTCCAGCTCCCTACGAGCAGTACTTC. As protein: CASSPAPYEQYF.

The rearrangement joins TRBV4-2 to TRBJ1-6; 9 bases match TRBD1. V was pared by 11 bases and J by 8 bases, with 19 bases of the junction left unmatched. This CDR3 has 17 residues. Germline V gene data show CDR1 as LGHNA and CDR2 as YNFKEQ. The CDR3 nucleotides read TGTGCCTCAGCAGCCCGGCCGTCGGGACAGGGCCATTCACCCCTCCACTTT. Amino acid sequence: CASAARPSGQGHSPLHF.

In regard to this clonotype: It is unclear where the CDR3 begins or ends on the DNA, so no DNA is shown, and the CDR3 is as TCRdb lists it. This chain connects TRBV5-6 to TRBJ2-2; no DNA check was done on the table's D call, TRBD1. The CDR3 totals 18 residues, both ends included. Germline V CDR1 and CDR2: SGHDT, YYEEEE. The CDR3 protein is CASSWTNKGFRTPGSCFF.